This TCR beta chain was identified during a study of T cell responses to AZD1222 COVID-19 vaccine (dated by TCRdb to the early 2020s). For context, the study as a whole: AZD1222 recipients whose second dose came at about 4 weeks and those whose second dose came at about 12 weeks were combined into one group, since spike-specific TCR depth and breadth did not differ between the two schedules. A total of 233 trial participants underwent TCR sequencing, of whom about 210 had received two doses of AZD1222 and 26 had received two doses of the MenACWY control vaccine. Trial participants were enrolled by age into 18-55, 56-69 and 70-plus year subgroups, with approximately 160, 26 and 62 TCR-sequenced participants respectively.

The CDR3 regions of human TCRbeta chains were analyzed by immunosequencing. Concerning the study's data processing: TCRs in the repertoires were compared against a reference library of SARS-CoV-2-specific TCRs that had been generated with the MIRA antigen-specificity platform. Breadth was defined as the fraction of unique TCRs that were SARS-CoV-2-associated. Depth was defined as the fraction of total T cells that were SARS-CoV-2-associated. Each spike-specific TCR was assigned to its reactive spike region and to a CD4 or CD8 class using the MIRA data. Log10-transformed breadth and depth values were compared by one-way ANOVA with Sidak's multiple comparisons tests. TCRdb holds this immuneACCESS table with in-frame rearrangements only. Some clones are missing; in checked studies, unresolved V genes explain under half, and the rest has no known cause. The V and J calls and clone size come from that table; D and trimming were worked out from the DNA. The sample has approximately 200,000 clones on record, around 88% of them singletons. Together, the top ten hold roughly 7.7% of the sample.

The CDR3 spans 15 residues, from the cysteine through the phenylalanine. CDR3 DNA only is kept here, 45 bases in frame from base 1. The germline V gene encodes CDR1 SGHTA and CDR2 FQGNSA. Trimming takes 10 bases from V and 6 bases from J, and the germline ends sit 22 bases apart. A word on this clone: The antigen it binds to is not known. No base-level quality is on record; no much larger clone is a single base apart.

The research as a whole found: Reportedly, almost half of the unique spike-specific TCRs recognized epitopes lying outside the regions that are mutated in the B.1.351 and B.1.1.7 variants. Participants were mostly white British and included more females than males, and it was suggested by the authors that clonal diversity may have been underestimated. Because no samples from the day 14 peak response were available, repertoires could be characterized only after the peak T cell response. Vaccine-associated CD4 TCRs spanned the whole spike protein, with dominant responses in regions 160-218 and 743-854. In the small 56-69-year group, the increase in depth fell short of significance, most likely because of low power. Conclusions about previously exposed vaccinees are limited, since just five or six AZD1222 recipients were seropositive for SARS-CoV-2 at baseline. After two AZD1222 doses, both the breadth and the depth of spike-specific TCRs were significantly higher than at day 0 and than in MenACWY recipients.

In the paper's terms, the time point label means: baseline before first vaccination. Vaccinee samples were obtained from the UK trials COV001 and COV002, which included a single-blind randomized controlled phase 2/3 trial of AZD1222 (ChAdOx1 nCoV-19) in healthy adults. Trial participant PBMC samples were collected at day 0 and day 28 after the second dose for TCRbeta chain sequencing. Rearrangement joined TRBV7-2 to TRBJ2-1; possibly the D gene is TRBD2, per 7 matching bases. Source: peripheral blood, taken on day 0 of AZD1222 vaccination. The TCR sequence derives from an adult in good health. The DNA sequence is TGTGCCACGGTTGCGGGGGCCAACCTAGGCAATGAGCAGTTCTTC. The translation is CATVAGANLGNEQFF. Extended through the reference TRBV7-2 and TRBJ2-1 proteins, this CDR3 yields the full variable domain: GAGVSQSPSNKVTEKGKDVELRCDPISGHTALYWYRQSLGQGLEFLIYFQGNSAPDKSGLPSDRFSAERTGGSVSTLTIQRTQQEDSAVYLCATVAGANLGNEQFFGPGTRLTVL.